This TCR beta chain was recovered during a study of CD8 T cells in ankylosing spondylitis. This clonotype was detected many times. The CDR3 contains 11 residues. The germline CDR1 and CDR2 sequences are SQVTM and ANQGSEA. Trimming shortened V by 0 bases and J by 5 bases, and 4 bases separated the two germline ends. MiXCR, applied by TCRdb to the 5' RACE reads, yields one record per CDR3 protein. The sample lists some 30,000 distinct CDR3 sequences; 5.5% to 8% were seen once. The sequence came from a male donor with ankylosing spondylitis or in good health (not recorded which). The sequencing input was blood, either unsorted or a sorted T cell fraction (not recorded which). The V and J genes are TRBV29-1 and TRBJ1-1; D unclear. This CDR3 reads CSVEEGTEAFF. In DNA form, the CDR3 reads TGCAGCGTTGAAGAGGGTACTGAAGCTTTCTTT. Drawing the rest from reference TRBV29-1 and TRBJ1-1, the complete variable domain is SAVISQKPSRDICQRGTSLTIQCQVDSQVTMMFWYRQQPGQSLTLIATANQGSEATYESGFVIDKFPISRPNLTFSTLTVSNMSPEDSSIYLCSVEEGTEAFFGQGTRLTVV.